This T cell receptor beta chain was identified in a study of T cell clonotyping in hematopoietic cell transplantation. The CDR3 has 13 residues. With 6 bases removed from V and 8 bases from J, the gap between germline ends came to 14 bases. Per germline, CDR1 MGHDK and CDR2 SYGVNS. TCRdb's copy holds only in-frame clones and misses some; the assay was immunoSEQ multiplex PCR. The sample has approximately 44,000 clones; about 95% are singletons. The TCR sequence derives from a man younger than 45 in good health. Some clones in this sample may be carry-over from other donors' samples. The chain is built from TRBV25-1 and TRBJ2-1; perhaps TRBD2 as D (6 bases). The sequenced sample was peripheral blood mononuclear cells. The CDR3 here is CASRGGSLDEQFF. CDR3 nucleotide sequence: TGTGCCAGCAGAGGAGGGAGCTTAGATGAGCAGTTCTTC.